What follows is one T cell receptor (beta chain) and its context. The sample comes from a study of blood T cell repertoires in COVID-19. Study-wide context: The origin of the acute and convalescent COVID-19 samples was the United States, Italy and Spain.

Sequencing used immunoSEQ multiplex PCR; TCRdb keeps in-frame clones, though not all of them. The table records tens of thousands of clones, around 81% of them present only once. Trimming left V 2 bases short and J 0 bases short, with 14 bases between. The CDR3 runs to 17 residues. This clonotype originated in a human donor in a cohort sampled during active COVID-19. Sequencing was carried out using peripheral blood. The chain has TRBV23-1 and TRBJ1-3; D unclear. TRBV23-1 is placed among ORFs of uncertain function. The CDR3 DNA sequence: TGCGCCAGCAGTCAAACCGGTGGGCCGTTCTCTGGAAACACCATATATTTT. Translated: CASSQTGGPFSGNTIYF.